Each of the 3 T cell receptor beta chains below was sequenced from the same sample in a study of radiotherapy plus CTLA-4 blockade in lung cancer. The table came from immunoSEQ multiplex PCR; TCRdb's copy has only in-frame clones and leaves some out. The sample includes roughly 55,000 clones, approximately 68% seen only once; the top ten take approximately 8.3%. Sequenced here: peripheral blood, sampled from a patient treated with radiotherapy plus ipilimumab. The source is a human donor with non-small cell lung cancer whose response to radiotherapy plus ipilimumab could not be evaluated.

The rearrangement joins TRBV29-1 to TRBJ2-3; D is perhaps TRBD2 (6 bases). CDR1 and CDR2 from the germline V gene are SQVTM and ANQGSEA. V dropped 0 bases and J dropped 3 bases, with 7 bases sitting between them. The CDR3 is made up of 13 amino acids. This CDR3 reads CSVEEGGTDTQYF. The CDR3 nucleotides are TGCAGCGTTGAAGAGGGAGGAACAGATACGCAGTATTTT.

V and J are TRBV27 and TRBJ1-4; a weak D match, TRBD1 (6 bases). Germline V gene data show CDR1 as MNHEY and CDR2 as SMNVEV (reference sequence). The CDR3 covers 15 residues. With 5 bases removed from V and 2 bases from J, the gap between germline ends came to 12 bases. This CDR3 is CASSLGTTTNEKLFF. The CDR3 region has the DNA TGTGCCAGCAGTCTCGGGACAACTACTAATGAAAAACTGTTTTTT.

The gene calls are TRBV29-1 and TRBJ1-2; TRBD1 matches 9 bases. This CDR3 comprises 13 residues. Per germline, CDR1 SQVTM and CDR2 ANQGSEA. V gave up 4 bases and J gave up 4 bases; unmatched junction bases: 4. This CDR3 reads CSVGDRGAYGYTF. In nucleotides, the CDR3 is TGCAGCGTTGGTGACAGGGGGGCCTATGGCTACACCTTC.